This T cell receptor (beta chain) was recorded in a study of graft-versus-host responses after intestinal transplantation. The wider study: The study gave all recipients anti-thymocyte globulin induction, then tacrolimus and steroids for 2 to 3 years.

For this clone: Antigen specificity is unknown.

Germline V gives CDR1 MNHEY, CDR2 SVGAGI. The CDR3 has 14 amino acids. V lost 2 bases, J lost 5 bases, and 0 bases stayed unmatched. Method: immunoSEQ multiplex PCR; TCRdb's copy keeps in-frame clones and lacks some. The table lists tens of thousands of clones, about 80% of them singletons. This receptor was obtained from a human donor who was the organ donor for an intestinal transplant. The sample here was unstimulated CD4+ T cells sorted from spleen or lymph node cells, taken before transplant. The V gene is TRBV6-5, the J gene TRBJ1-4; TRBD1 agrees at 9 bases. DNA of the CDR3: TGTGCCAGCAGTTACGGGACAGGGAATGAAAAACTGTTTTTT. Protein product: CASSYGTGNEKLFF.